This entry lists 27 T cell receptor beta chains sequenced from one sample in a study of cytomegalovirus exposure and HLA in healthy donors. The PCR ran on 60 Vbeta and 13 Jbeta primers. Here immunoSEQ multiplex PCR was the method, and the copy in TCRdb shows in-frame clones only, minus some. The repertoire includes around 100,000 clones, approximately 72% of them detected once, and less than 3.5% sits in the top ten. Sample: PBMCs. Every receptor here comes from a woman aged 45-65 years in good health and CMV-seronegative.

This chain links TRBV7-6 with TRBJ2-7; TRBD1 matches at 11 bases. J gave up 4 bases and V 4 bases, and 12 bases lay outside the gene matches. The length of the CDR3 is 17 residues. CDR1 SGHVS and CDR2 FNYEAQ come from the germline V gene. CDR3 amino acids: CASSSEPGQGVGYEQYF. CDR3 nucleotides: TGTGCCAGCAGCTCCGAACCGGGACAGGGGGTCGGGTACGAGCAGTACTTC.

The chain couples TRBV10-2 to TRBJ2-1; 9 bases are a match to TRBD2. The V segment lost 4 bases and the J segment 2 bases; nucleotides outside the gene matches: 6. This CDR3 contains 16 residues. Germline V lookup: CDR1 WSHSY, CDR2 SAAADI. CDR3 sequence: CASSGSGRGAYNEQFF. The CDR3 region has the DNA TGCGCCAGCAGTGGTAGCGGGAGAGGGGCCTACAATGAGCAGTTCTTC.

This CDR3 is CASTPQAGARYNEQFF. CDR3 nucleotide sequence: TGTGCCAGCACCCCTCAGGCGGGAGCGAGGTACAATGAGCAGTTCTTC. The chain uses TRBV28 and TRBJ2-1; 7 positions agree with TRBD2. CDR3 length: 16 residues. Germline CDR1 MDHEN, CDR2 SYDVKM. The V segment lost 7 bases and the J segment 4 bases; nucleotides outside the gene matches: 13.

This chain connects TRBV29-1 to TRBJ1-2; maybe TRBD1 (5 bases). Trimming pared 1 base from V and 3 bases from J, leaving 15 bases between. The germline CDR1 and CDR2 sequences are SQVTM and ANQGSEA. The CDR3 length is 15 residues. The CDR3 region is CSVEGGPGVHYGYTF. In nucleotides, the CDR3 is TGCAGCGTTGAAGGGGGACCGGGGGTACACTATGGCTACACCTTC.

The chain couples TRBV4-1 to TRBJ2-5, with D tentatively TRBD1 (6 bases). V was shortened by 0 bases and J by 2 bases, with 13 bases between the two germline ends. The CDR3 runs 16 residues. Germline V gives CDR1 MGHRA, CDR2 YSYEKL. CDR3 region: CASSQDVGAAQETQYF. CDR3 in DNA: TGCGCCAGCAGCCAAGATGTGGGGGCGGCACAAGAGACCCAGTACTTC.

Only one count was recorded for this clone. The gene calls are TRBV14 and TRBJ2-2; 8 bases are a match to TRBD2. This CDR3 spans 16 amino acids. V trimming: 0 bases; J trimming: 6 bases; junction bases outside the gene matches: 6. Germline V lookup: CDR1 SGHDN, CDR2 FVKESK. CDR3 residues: CASSQEGAGDPGELFF. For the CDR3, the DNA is TGTGCCAGCAGCCAAGAAGGAGCGGGAGACCCCGGGGAGCTGTTTTTT.

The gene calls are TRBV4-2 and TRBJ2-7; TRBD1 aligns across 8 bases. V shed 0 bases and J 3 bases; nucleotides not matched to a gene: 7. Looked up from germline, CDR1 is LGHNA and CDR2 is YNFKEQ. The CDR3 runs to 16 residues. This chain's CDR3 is CASSQEYSGQGYEQYF. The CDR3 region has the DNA TGTGCCAGCAGCCAAGAGTATTCCGGACAGGGCTACGAGCAGTACTTC.

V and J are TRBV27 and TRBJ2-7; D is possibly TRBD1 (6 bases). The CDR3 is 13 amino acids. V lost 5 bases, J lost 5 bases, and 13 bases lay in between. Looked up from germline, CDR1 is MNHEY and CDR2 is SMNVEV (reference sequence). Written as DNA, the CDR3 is TGTGCCAGCAGTAAAACAGGGTCCCACGAGCAGTACTTC. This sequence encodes CASSKTGSHEQYF.

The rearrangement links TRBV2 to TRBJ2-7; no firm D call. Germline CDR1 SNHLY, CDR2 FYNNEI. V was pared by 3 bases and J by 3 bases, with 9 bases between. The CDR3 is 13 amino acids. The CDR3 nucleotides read TGTGCCAGCAGTGAGAGTTACGGCTACGAGCAGTACTTC. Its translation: CASSESYGYEQYF.

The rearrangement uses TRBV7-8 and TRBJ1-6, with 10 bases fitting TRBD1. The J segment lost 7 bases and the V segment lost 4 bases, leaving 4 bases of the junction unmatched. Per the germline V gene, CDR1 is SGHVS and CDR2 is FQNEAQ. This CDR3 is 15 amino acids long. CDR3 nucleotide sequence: TGTGCCAGCAGCTCCCCGGGACAGGGGAATTCACCCCTCCACTTT. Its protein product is CASSSPGQGNSPLHF.

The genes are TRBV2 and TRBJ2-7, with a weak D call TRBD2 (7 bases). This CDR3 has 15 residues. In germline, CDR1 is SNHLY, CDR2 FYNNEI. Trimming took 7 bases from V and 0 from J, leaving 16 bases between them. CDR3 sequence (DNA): TGTGCCAGCATAAAGGGACGGGGGGCCTCCTACGAGCAGTACTTC. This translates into CASIKGRGASYEQYF.

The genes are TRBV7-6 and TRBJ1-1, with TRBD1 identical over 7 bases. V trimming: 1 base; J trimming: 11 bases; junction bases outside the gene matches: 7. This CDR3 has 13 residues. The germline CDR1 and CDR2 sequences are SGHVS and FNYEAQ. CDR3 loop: CASSLETGRTAFF. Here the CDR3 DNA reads TGTGCCAGCAGCTTAGAGACAGGGAGGACGGCTTTCTTT.

The CDR3 bases are TGTGCCAGCAGACCCAGCGGGGGGGGTGAGACCCAGTACTTC. This gives the protein CASRPSGGGETQYF. The rearrangement uses TRBV2 and TRBJ2-5; TRBD2 agrees at 10 bases. CDR1 is SNHLY and CDR2 is FYNNEI in the germline V gene. This CDR3 has 14 residues. V trimming: 6 bases; J trimming: 5 bases; junction bases outside the gene matches: 6.

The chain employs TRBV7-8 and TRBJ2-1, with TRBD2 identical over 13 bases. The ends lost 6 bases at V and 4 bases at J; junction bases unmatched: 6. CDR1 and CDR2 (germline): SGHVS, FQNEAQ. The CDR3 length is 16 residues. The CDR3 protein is CASRTGLAGLYNEQFF. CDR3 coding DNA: TGTGCCAGCAGAACGGGACTAGCGGGACTTTACAATGAGCAGTTCTTC.

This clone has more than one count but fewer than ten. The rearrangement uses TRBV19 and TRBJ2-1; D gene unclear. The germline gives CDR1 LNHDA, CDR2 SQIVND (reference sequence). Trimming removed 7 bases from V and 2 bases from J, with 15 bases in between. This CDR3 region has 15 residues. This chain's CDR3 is CASMPDGGAYNEQFF. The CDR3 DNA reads TGTGCCAGTATGCCAGATGGCGGAGCCTACAATGAGCAGTTCTTC.

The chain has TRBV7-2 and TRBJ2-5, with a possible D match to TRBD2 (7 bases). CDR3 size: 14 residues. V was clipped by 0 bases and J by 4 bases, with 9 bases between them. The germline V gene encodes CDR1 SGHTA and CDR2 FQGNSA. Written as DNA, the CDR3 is TGTGCCAGCAGCTTAGCGGGGGGGCCAGAGACCCAGTACTTC. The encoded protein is CASSLAGGPETQYF.

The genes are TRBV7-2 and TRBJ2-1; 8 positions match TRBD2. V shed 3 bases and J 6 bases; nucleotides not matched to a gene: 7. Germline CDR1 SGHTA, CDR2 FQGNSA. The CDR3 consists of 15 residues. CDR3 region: CASSLRRGGLNEQFF. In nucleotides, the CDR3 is TGTGCCAGCAGCTTGCGACGGGGGGGCCTCAATGAGCAGTTCTTC. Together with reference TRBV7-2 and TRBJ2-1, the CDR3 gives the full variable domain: GAGVSQSPSNKVTEKGKDVELRCDPISGHTALYWYRQSLGQGLEFLIYFQGNSAPDKSGLPSDRFSAERTGGSVSTLTIQRTQQEDSAVYLCASSLRRGGLNEQFFGPGTRLTVL.

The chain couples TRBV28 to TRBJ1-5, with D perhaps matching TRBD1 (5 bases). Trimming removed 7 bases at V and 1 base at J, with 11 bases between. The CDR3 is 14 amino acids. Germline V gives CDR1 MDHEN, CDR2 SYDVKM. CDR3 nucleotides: TGTGCCAGCATCGTAAAGGGGAGCAATCAGCCCCAGCATTTT. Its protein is CASIVKGSNQPQHF. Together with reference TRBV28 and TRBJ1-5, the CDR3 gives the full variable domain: DVKVTQSSRYLVKRTGEKVFLECVQDMDHENMFWYRQDPGLGLRLIYFSYDVKMKEKGDIPEGYSVSREKKERFSLILESASTNQTSMYLCASIVKGSNQPQHFGDGTRLSIL.

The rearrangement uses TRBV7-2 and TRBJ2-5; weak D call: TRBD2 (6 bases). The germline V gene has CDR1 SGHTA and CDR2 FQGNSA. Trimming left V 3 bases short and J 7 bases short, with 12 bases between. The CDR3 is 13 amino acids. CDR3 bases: TGTGCCAGCAGCTTGGAGGGCTCTCGGACCCAGTACTTC. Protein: CASSLEGSRTQYF.

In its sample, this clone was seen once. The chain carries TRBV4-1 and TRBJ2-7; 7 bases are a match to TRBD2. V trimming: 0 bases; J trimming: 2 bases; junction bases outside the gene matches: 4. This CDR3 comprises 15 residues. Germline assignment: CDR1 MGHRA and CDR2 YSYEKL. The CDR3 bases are TGCGCCAGCAGCCAAGATTCGAGCGGGGCCTACGAGCAGTACTTC. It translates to CASSQDSSGAYEQYF.

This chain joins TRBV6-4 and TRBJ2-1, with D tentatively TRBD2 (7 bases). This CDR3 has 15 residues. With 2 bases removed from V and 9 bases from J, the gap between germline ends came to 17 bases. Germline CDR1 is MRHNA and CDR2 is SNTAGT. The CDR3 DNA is TGTGCCAGCAGTGACGTGGGAGGGGGGATTACTGAGCAGTTCTTC. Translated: CASSDVGGGITEQFF.

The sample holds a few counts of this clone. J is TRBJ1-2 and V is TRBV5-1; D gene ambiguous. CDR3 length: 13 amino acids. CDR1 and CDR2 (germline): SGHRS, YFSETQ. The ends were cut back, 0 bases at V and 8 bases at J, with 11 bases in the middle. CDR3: CASSLEPTGGYTF. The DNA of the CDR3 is TGCGCCAGCAGCTTGGAGCCGACGGGGGGCTACACCTTC.

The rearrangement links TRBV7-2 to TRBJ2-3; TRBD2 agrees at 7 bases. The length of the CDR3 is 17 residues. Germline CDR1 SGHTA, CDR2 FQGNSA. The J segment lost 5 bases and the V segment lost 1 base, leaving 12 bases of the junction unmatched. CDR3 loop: CASSLVFAGAAVDTQYF. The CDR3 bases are TGTGCCAGCAGCTTAGTGTTCGCGGGAGCTGCGGTAGATACGCAGTATTTT.

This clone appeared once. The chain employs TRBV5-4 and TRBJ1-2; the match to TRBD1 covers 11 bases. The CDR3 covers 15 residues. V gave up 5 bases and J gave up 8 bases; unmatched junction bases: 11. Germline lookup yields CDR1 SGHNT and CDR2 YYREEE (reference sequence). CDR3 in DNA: TGTGCCAGCAGACAGGGGATTGGACAGGGGGCCGGCTACACCTTC. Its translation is CASRQGIGQGAGYTF.

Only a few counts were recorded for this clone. The CDR3 region is CASSHLGLAQDYGNEQFF. The DNA of the CDR3 is TGCGCCAGCAGCCATCTGGGACTAGCTCAGGATTACGGTAATGAGCAGTTCTTC. This chain joins TRBV4-3 and TRBJ2-1; TRBD2 matches at 9 bases. CDR3 size: 18 residues. Germline loops: CDR1 LGHNA, CDR2 YSLEER. The V gene end was trimmed by 3 bases and the J gene end by 7 bases; junction bases not matched to a gene: 16.

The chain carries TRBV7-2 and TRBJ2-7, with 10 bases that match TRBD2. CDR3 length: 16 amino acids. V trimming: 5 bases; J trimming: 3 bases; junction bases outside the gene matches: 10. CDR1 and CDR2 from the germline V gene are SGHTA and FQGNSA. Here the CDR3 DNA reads TGTGCCAGCAGCCACCCTAGCGGGGGTATTTTCTACGAGCAGTACTTC. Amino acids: CASSHPSGGIFYEQYF.

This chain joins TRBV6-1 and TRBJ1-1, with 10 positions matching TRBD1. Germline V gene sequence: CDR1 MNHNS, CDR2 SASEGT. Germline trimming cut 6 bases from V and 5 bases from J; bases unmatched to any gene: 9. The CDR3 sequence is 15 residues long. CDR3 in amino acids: CASRSSGTGVTEAFF. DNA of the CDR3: TGTGCCAGCAGATCTTCCGGGACAGGGGTTACTGAAGCTTTCTTT.